These 7 T cell receptor beta chains were sequenced from one sample in a study of PD-L1 blockade in urothelial cancer. TCRdb's copy holds only in-frame clones and misses some; the assay was immunoSEQ multiplex PCR. The data hold 35,000 to 45,000 clones, with roughly four fifths observed a single time. Sample time point: pretreatment peripheral blood. The source material was PBMCs, sampled around atezolizumab (anti-PD-L1) treatment. These receptors all stem from a man between 60 and 75 years old with urothelial cancer.

The V call is TRBV14, the J call TRBJ2-1; TRBD1 matches at 7 bases. With 4 bases clipped from V and 3 bases from J, the junction kept 9 bases outside the gene matches. The CDR3 spans 16 residues. Germline V gene sequence: CDR1 SGHDN, CDR2 FVKESK. The CDR3 region is CASSPYPGTDYNEQFF. The CDR3 DNA sequence: TGTGCCAGCAGCCCATATCCCGGGACAGACTACAATGAGCAGTTCTTC.

The chain joins TRBV4-1 to TRBJ2-1, with TRBD1 matching over 8 bases. This CDR3 comprises 13 residues. J lost 14 bases, V lost 3 bases, and 9 bases had no gene match. CDR1 MGHRA and CDR2 YSYEKL come from the germline V gene. The DNA of the CDR3 is TGCGCCAGCAGCCAGGTGGGTGACAGGGGAAAGTTCTTC. Translated, it gives CASSQVGDRGKFF.

The gene calls are TRBV5-4 and TRBJ1-2; possible D gene TRBD1, 6 bases. V was clipped by 0 bases and J by 4 bases, with 13 bases between them. The CDR3 runs to 15 residues. CDR1 and CDR2 (germline): SGHNT, YYREEE (reference sequence). CDR3 sequence reads: CASSLAQGVAYGYTF. For the CDR3, the DNA is TGTGCCAGCAGCTTGGCACAGGGAGTAGCCTATGGCTACACCTTC. Full variable domain (outside the CDR3, taken from reference TRBV5-4 and TRBJ1-2): ETGVTQSPTHLIKTRGQQVTLRCSSQSGHNTVSWYQQALGQGPQFIFQYYREEENGRGNFPPRFSGLQFPNYSSELNVNALELDDSALYLCASSLAQGVAYGYTFGSGTRLTVV.

J is TRBJ1-4 and V is TRBV2, with TRBD1 as a possible D gene (5 bases). The CDR3 has 14 residues. The V gene's germline CDR1 is SNHLY and CDR2 FYNNEI. V lost 4 bases and J lost 8, with 14 bases in between. This CDR3 reads CASSVLRGGEKLFF. The CDR3 bases are TGTGCCAGCAGTGTTCTTAGGGGAGGAGAAAAACTGTTTTTT.

This chain links TRBV5-1 with TRBJ2-2; 10 bases agree with TRBD1. V gave up 3 bases and J gave up 6 bases; unmatched junction bases: 5. Germline CDR1 SGHRS, CDR2 YFSETQ. The length of the CDR3 is 15 residues. The CDR3 DNA follows: TGCGCCAGCAGCTCCTCCGGGACAGGGGCCGGGGAGCTGTTTTTT. It encodes CASSSSGTGAGELFF.

The V call is TRBV7-6, the J call TRBJ2-1, with 8 bases fitting TRBD2. The junction had 12 bases not matched to a gene; V was cut back by 5 bases and J by 9 bases. The CDR3 sequence is 15 residues long. The germline gives CDR1 SGHVS, CDR2 FNYEAQ. CDR3 nucleotides: TGTGCCAGCAGCCCTCTAGCGGGTACCATTGGTGAGCAGTTCTTC. Encoded protein: CASSPLAGTIGEQFF.

The chain couples TRBV5-1 to TRBJ1-2; D is unresolved. V was trimmed by 8 bases and J by 6 bases, leaving 17 bases between them. The CDR3 runs to 13 residues. The germline CDR1 and CDR2 sequences are SGHRS and YFSETQ. The DNA for the CDR3 is TGCGCCAGTAATACGCCGGGAGAAAATGGCTACACCTTC. As protein: CASNTPGENGYTF. Full variable domain (missing parts from reference TRBV5-1 and TRBJ1-2): KAGVTQTPRYLIKTRGQQVTLSCSPISGHRSVSWYQQTPGQGLQFLFEYFSETQRNKGNFPGRFSGRQFSNSRSEMNVSTLELGDSALYLCASNTPGENGYTFGSGTRLTVV.